A single sample gave rise to the 19 T cell receptor beta chains below, sequenced in a study of shared clonotypes between healthy human individuals. Repertoires were generated with immunoSEQ multiplex PCR, while TCRdb's copy carries only in-frame clones and drops some. This repertoire shows more than 2 million clones, 90% to 95% found once; its top ten account for 0.1% to 0.15%. Sequencing input: naive CD4+ T cells sorted from blood. The subset was: CD45RA+ positively selected. The receptor set was obtained from a man between 18 and 29 years old in good health.

The chain employs TRBV6-6 and TRBJ2-1, with 12 bases fitting TRBD2. V was clipped by 2 bases and J by 7 bases; unmatched bases: 6. The germline CDR1 and CDR2 sequences are MNHNY and SVGAGI (reference sequence). CDR3 length: 16 residues. The chain's CDR3 is CASSYPLAGGVNEQFF. CDR3 sequence (DNA): TGTGCCAGCAGTTACCCCCTAGCGGGAGGGGTTAATGAGCAGTTCTTC.

The chain links TRBV18 to TRBJ1-1; possible D gene TRBD1, 6 bases. Germline values: CDR1 KGHSH, CDR2 LQKENI. The CDR3 totals 16 residues. Deletions cut 4 bases from V and 2 bases from J, with 17 bases between. CDR3 residues: CASSLPRGDGNTEAFF. In nucleotides, the CDR3 is TGTGCCAGCTCACTCCCCAGGGGCGATGGTAACACTGAAGCTTTCTTT.

This chain joins TRBV7-2 and TRBJ1-5; D gene unclear. The CDR3 loop spans 13 amino acids. The germline V gene encodes CDR1 SGHTA and CDR2 FQGNSA. Trimming shortened V by 1 base and J by 8 bases, and 9 bases separated the two germline ends. DNA of the CDR3: TGTGCCAGCAGCTTAGAGAACGGCAAGCCCCAGCATTTT. It specifies CASSLENGKPQHF.

This chain's CDR3 is CASSEDRASNQPQHF. In DNA, the CDR3 is TGTGCCAGCAGTGAGGACAGGGCGAGCAATCAGCCCCAGCATTTT. The rearrangement joins TRBV6-1 to TRBJ1-5; 8 positions agree with TRBD1. The germline V gene has CDR1 MNHNS and CDR2 SASEGT. The CDR3 is 15 residues long. V shed 3 bases, J shed 1 base, and the junction held 2 bases outside the gene matches.

The chain uses TRBV15 and TRBJ1-2, with 10 bases fitting TRBD1. The V segment lost 7 bases and the J segment 5 bases; nucleotides outside the gene matches: 4. Germline lookup yields CDR1 LNHNV and CDR2 YYDKDF (reference sequence). The CDR3 has 13 residues. DNA for the CDR3: TGTGCCACCACCAGGGACAGGGGTTATGGCTACACCTTC. This codes for CATTRDRGYGYTF.

The chain joins TRBV28 to TRBJ2-7; TRBD1 aligns across 7 bases. With V trimmed by 6 bases and J by 5 bases, 4 bases remained unmatched. CDR1 and CDR2 (germline): MDHEN, SYDVKM. CDR3 length: 12 amino acids. CDR3 bases: TGTGCCAGCAGCTCCGGGACAGACGAGCAGTACTTC. Amino acids: CASSSGTDEQYF.

The rearrangement uses TRBV4-2 and TRBJ2-1; 10 nucleotides line up with TRBD2. CDR3 length equals 16 residues. Germline-derived CDR1 and CDR2 are LGHNA and YNFKEQ. The junction had 3 bases not matched to a gene; V was cut back by 0 bases and J by 4 bases. The CDR3 spells CASSQDQRGGYNEQFF. DNA of the CDR3: TGTGCCAGCAGCCAAGACCAGCGGGGGGGTTACAATGAGCAGTTCTTC.

With regard to this clone: At one end the junction does not follow the germline gene, possibly because of a read error. The chain links TRBV5-4 to TRBJ1-2, with 9 nucleotides matching TRBD1. This CDR3 is 15 amino acids long. Germline values: CDR1 SGHNT, CDR2 YYREEE (reference sequence). The CDR3 nucleotides read TGTGCCAGCACCTTGGGGGGACAGGGCAACTATGGCTACACCTTC. Its translation: CASTLGGQGNYGYTF.

The V call is TRBV19, the J call TRBJ2-5, with TRBD1 identical over 7 bases. V was pared by 5 bases and J by 2 bases, with 8 bases of the junction left unmatched. Germline lookup yields CDR1 LNHDA and CDR2 SQIVND (reference sequence). The CDR3 loop spans 15 amino acids. CDR3 protein: CASSPRDSNQETQYF. CDR3 in DNA: TGTGCCAGTAGTCCCCGGGACAGCAATCAAGAGACCCAGTACTTC.

In DNA, the CDR3 is TGTGCCAGCAGCTTCGCCGGACAGCTGAACACTGAAGCTTTCTTT. Its translation: CASSFAGQLNTEAFF. The chain recombines TRBV7-2 with TRBJ1-1; a weak D match, TRBD1 (6 bases). Germline CDR1 and CDR2: SGHTA and FQGNSA. This CDR3 is 15 amino acids long. V was clipped by 3 bases and J by 0 bases, with 11 bases between them.

The chain carries TRBV27 and TRBJ2-3; 7 bases map to TRBD1. This CDR3 has 13 amino acids. In germline, CDR1 is MNHEY, CDR2 SMNVEV (reference sequence). V gave up 6 bases and J gave up 10 bases; unmatched junction bases: 10. CDR3 sequence reads: CASSADRARAQYF. The CDR3 nucleotides read TGTGCCAGCAGCGCCGACAGGGCCCGAGCGCAGTATTTT.

The CDR3 DNA sequence: TGCGCCAGCAGCTCCATTTCGGAGAGGAGCGGGGAGCTGTTTTTT. Protein sequence: CASSSISERSGELFF. This chain uses TRBV5-1 with TRBJ2-2; D call uncertain. Germline CDR1 reads SGHRS; CDR2 reads YFSETQ. The CDR3 runs 15 residues. Trimming took off 3 bases at V and 7 bases at J, with 16 bases between the two ends.

The chain employs TRBV28 and TRBJ1-1; D not resolved. The V end was cut by 5 bases, the J end by 0 bases, with 10 bases between. Germline V lookup: CDR1 MDHEN, CDR2 SYDVKM. CDR3 size: 14 residues. In DNA, the CDR3 is TGTGCCAGCAGTCGACGAGCGGTGAACACTGAAGCTTTCTTT. This encodes CASSRRAVNTEAFF.

The rearrangement joins TRBV4-2 to TRBJ2-3; 10 nucleotides line up with TRBD2. Per germline, CDR1 LGHNA and CDR2 YNFKEQ. V lost 4 bases and J lost 3; bases outside the gene matches: 4. The CDR3 extends over 15 amino acids. The CDR3 region is CASSLGSGGTDTQYF. In DNA form, the CDR3 reads TGTGCCAGCAGCCTGGGTAGCGGGGGGACAGATACGCAGTATTTT.

The chain uses TRBV5-4 and TRBJ2-1; TRBD2 agrees at 7 bases. CDR3 length equals 13 residues. Germline CDR1 and CDR2: SGHNT and YYREEE (reference sequence). After removal of 2 bases from V and 13 bases from J, the junction contained 9 bases not matched to a gene. CDR3 nucleotide sequence: TGTGCCAGCAGCTTCTCGCTAGCGGCCCTACAGTTCTTC. This sequence encodes CASSFSLAALQFF.

Worth noting for this clone: The same CDR3 also results from other DNA sequences found in this sample. This chain links TRBV5-1 with TRBJ2-5; D gene uncertain. Trimming removed 4 bases from V and 2 bases from J, with 6 bases in between. This CDR3 region has 12 residues. Germline lookup yields CDR1 SGHRS and CDR2 YFSETQ. CDR3 residues: CASSLPQETQYF. CDR3 DNA sequence: TGCGCCAGCAGCCTCCCTCAAGAGACCCAGTACTTC.

V and J are TRBV28 and TRBJ2-7, with unresolved D. Trimming stripped 7 bases from V and 4 bases from J, with 8 bases between. CDR3 length: 11 amino acids. Germline V gene lookup returns CDR1 MDHEN and CDR2 SYDVKM. The CDR3 loop is CASNKLYEQYF. Written as DNA, the CDR3 is TGTGCCAGCAATAAACTATACGAGCAGTACTTC. Filled out from reference TRBV28 and TRBJ2-7, the complete variable domain reads DVKVTQSSRYLVKRTGEKVFLECVQDMDHENMFWYRQDPGLGLRLIYFSYDVKMKEKGDIPEGYSVSREKKERFSLILESASTNQTSMYLCASNKLYEQYFGPGTRLTVT.

The rearrangement links TRBV7-9 to TRBJ1-1; D not resolved. Trimming cost V 1 base and J 6 bases, with 15 bases left between them. Germline CDR1 is SEHNR and CDR2 is FQNEAQ (reference sequence). The CDR3 is 15 amino acids. The CDR3 nucleotides read TGTGCCAGCAGCTTAGTGTTCCAAAGAACGGCTGAAGCTTTCTTT. Its protein product is CASSLVFQRTAEAFF.

The CDR3 is CASRLDRGSDTQYF. CDR3 nucleotide sequence: TGTGCCAGCAGATTGGACAGGGGGTCGGATACGCAGTATTTT. The chain carries TRBV7-2 and TRBJ2-3, with 10 bases lining up with TRBD1. Losses at the gene ends were 6 bases for V and 6 bases for J; bases not matched to a gene: 6. CDR1 is SGHTA and CDR2 is FQGNSA in the germline V gene. The CDR3 extends over 14 amino acids.